The 17 T cell receptor beta chains presented below share a single source sample, sequenced in a study of OX40 agonist ivuxolimab in advanced cancers. This table comes from immunoSEQ multiplex PCR, and its TCRdb copy is limited to in-frame clones, with some not included. The data hold around 72,000 clones, with just over 85% observed a single time. The material was CD4+ or CD8+ T cells sorted from blood, obtained in a trial of the OX40 agonist ivuxolimab. The receptors originated from an adult with an advanced solid tumor such as melanoma, head and neck, liver or kidney cancer.

The chain links TRBV7-2 to TRBJ2-7; no firm D call. Germline V CDR1 and CDR2: SGHTA, FQGNSA. The V end was cut by 1 base, the J end by 3 bases, with 13 bases between. The CDR3 has 15 amino acids. For the CDR3, the DNA is TGTGCCAGCAGCTTAGGTCCCTTCGATTTCTACGAGCAGTACTTC. Protein product: CASSLGPFDFYEQYF.

This chain links TRBV2 with TRBJ1-5; D call uncertain. CDR1 is SNHLY, CDR2 FYNNEI, per germline. The CDR3 has 16 amino acids. The V end lost 6 bases, the J end lost 7 bases, and 22 bases lay between the germline ends. This chain's CDR3 is CASSLDRLVIVQPQHF. In DNA, the CDR3 is TGTGCCAGCAGCCTCGATCGACTCGTTATAGTACAGCCCCAGCATTTT.

The gene calls are TRBV7-9 and TRBJ2-3, with D possibly being TRBD2 (6 bases). Trimming left V 5 bases short and J 5 bases short, with 14 bases between. Germline V gene sequence: CDR1 SEHNR, CDR2 FQNEAQ (reference sequence). The CDR3 consists of 14 residues. The CDR3 loop is CASSTSRGKDTQYF. The CDR3, as DNA: TGTGCCAGCAGCACTTCTCGGGGGAAAGATACGCAGTATTTT.

Comments on this clone: Other DNA sequences in this specimen translate into the identical CDR3. The chain is built from TRBV7-8 and TRBJ2-5, with TRBD1 matching 9 bases. V trimming: 4 bases; J trimming: 4 bases; junction bases outside the gene matches: 1. The length of the CDR3 is 13 residues. Looked up from germline, CDR1 is SGHVS and CDR2 is FQNEAQ. The CDR3 protein is CASSSDRGETQYF. DNA for the CDR3: TGTGCCAGCAGCTCGGACAGGGGAGAGACCCAGTACTTC.

About this clone: An end of the junction does not agree with germline; a read error may underlie this. The rearrangement links TRBV6-6 to TRBJ2-7; TRBD1 or TRBD2 may be the D gene (5 bases each). Germline CDR1 reads MNHNY; CDR2 reads SVGAGI (reference sequence). There are 11 residues in the CDR3. In DNA form, the CDR3 reads TGTGCCAGCAGTTACCGGGGACGGTTAGACTTC. Translated: CASSYRGRLDF.

The chain has TRBV19 and TRBJ2-1; TRBD1 might be the D (5 bases). Germline lookup yields CDR1 LNHDA and CDR2 SQIVND (reference sequence). The CDR3 is 14 residues long. V lost 5 bases and J lost 1, with 9 bases in between. The CDR3 bases are TGTGCCAGTAGTGCCCCAGGGTCCTACAATGAGCAGTTCTTC. Protein: CASSAPGSYNEQFF.

The chain recombines TRBV30 with TRBJ2-6; D perhaps matches TRBD1 (5 bases). The CDR3 totals 13 residues. Trimming stripped 5 bases from V and 1 base from J, with 6 bases between. Germline CDR1 and CDR2: GTSNPN and SVGIG (reference sequence). DNA for the CDR3: TGTGCCTGGCAGGGATCTGGGGCCAACGTCCTGACTTTC. Protein: CAWQGSGANVLTF.

This chain joins TRBV7-2 and TRBJ2-1; 8 bases are a match to TRBD2. The CDR3 has 17 amino acids. CDR1 is SGHTA, CDR2 FQGNSA, per germline. V dropped 0 bases and J dropped 9; count of bases not matched to a gene: 13. The CDR3 loop is CASSLAQGSGAAGEQFF. The CDR3 DNA is TGTGCCAGCAGCTTAGCGCAAGGTAGCGGGGCCGCTGGTGAGCAGTTCTTC.

The chain has TRBV19 and TRBJ1-6, with D unresolved. The germline V gene encodes CDR1 LNHDA and CDR2 SQIVND (reference sequence). The CDR3 runs 12 residues. V lost 3 bases and J lost 14, with 11 bases in between. The CDR3 protein is CASSIGDTALHF. The DNA of the CDR3 is TGTGCCAGTAGTATCGGAGACACAGCCCTCCACTTT.

The table lists this clone with a few counts. DNA for the CDR3: TGTGCCAGCAGCTTGGATCCCGGGGATATTTCACCCCTCCACTTT. It codes for CASSLDPGDISPLHF. The chain combines TRBV5-4 with TRBJ1-6; D remains ambiguous. The length of the CDR3 is 15 residues. Trimming stripped 0 bases from V and 9 bases from J, with 13 bases between. CDR1 is SGHNT and CDR2 is YYREEE in the germline V gene (reference sequence).

The rearrangement joins TRBV11-3 to TRBJ2-5; D perhaps matches TRBD2 (6 bases). From germline, CDR1 is SGHNT and CDR2 YENEEA. The V gene lost 10 bases and the J gene lost 5 bases, with 17 bases spanning the gap. The CDR3 spans 13 residues. The CDR3 nucleotides are TGTGCCACGGGACCTAACGGAGGGGAGACCCAGTACTTC. It is translated as CATGPNGGETQYF.

The rearrangement links TRBV5-1 to TRBJ2-3; tentatively, D is TRBD1 (5 bases). The CDR3 consists of 13 residues. The germline V gene has CDR1 SGHRS and CDR2 YFSETQ. V lost 1 base and J lost 5, with 8 bases in between. The CDR3 DNA follows: TGCGCCAGCAGCTTGCAGGGCGGAGATACGCAGTATTTT. Translation: CASSLQGGDTQYF.

V usage is TRBV2 and J usage is TRBJ2-1; perhaps TRBD2 as D (6 bases). The V and J ends lost 7 bases and 3 bases respectively, with 10 bases between them. There are 13 residues in the CDR3. Looked up from germline, CDR1 is SNHLY and CDR2 is FYNNEI. The CDR3 loop reads CASMETSYNEQFF. CDR3 sequence (DNA): TGTGCCAGCATGGAGACTAGCTACAATGAGCAGTTCTTC.

The V and J genes are TRBV6-4 and TRBJ2-1, with 9 bases lining up with TRBD2. CDR1 and CDR2 from the germline V gene are MRHNA and SNTAGT. V lost 5 bases and J lost 7; bases outside the gene matches: 9. This CDR3 spans 15 amino acids. Written as DNA, the CDR3 is TGTGCCAGCAGTTTGAGCGGGGGGAGGCAAAATGAGCAGTTCTTC. The encoded protein is CASSLSGGRQNEQFF.

The chain uses TRBV28 and TRBJ1-5; D is unclear. The CDR3 is 12 residues long. Per the germline V gene, CDR1 is MDHEN and CDR2 is SYDVKM. Trimming stripped 3 bases from V and 5 bases from J, with 5 bases between. The CDR3 nucleotides are TGTGCCAGCAGTTTGGCGGATCAGCCCCAGCATTTT. Translation: CASSLADQPQHF.

V usage is TRBV7-9 and J usage is TRBJ2-3, with D perhaps TRBD1 or TRBD2 (5 bases each). Trimming pared 1 base from V and 4 bases from J, leaving 15 bases between. Germline V CDR1 and CDR2: SEHNR, FQNEAQ (reference sequence). The length of the CDR3 is 16 residues. The DNA of the CDR3 is TGTGCCAGCAGCTTAGGTGGCAGGGAGACGGCAGATACGCAGTATTTT. It is translated as CASSLGGRETADTQYF.

The chain carries TRBV21-1 and TRBJ1-2. TRBV21-1 is designated a pseudogene. CDR3 size: 12 residues. CDR3 coding DNA: TGTGCCAGCAGCAAAGGGGTCGATGGCTACACCTTC. Amino acid sequence: CASSKGVDGYTF.